A single sample is the source of the 28 T cell receptor beta chains below, sequenced in a study of cytomegalovirus exposure and HLA in healthy donors. With 60 Vbeta and 13 Jbeta primers, the PCR was carried out. The table came from immunoSEQ multiplex PCR; TCRdb's copy has only in-frame clones and leaves some out. The profile shows 100,000 to 150,000 clones, around 74% of them singletons. The material sequenced was PBMCs. The receptors come from a male donor in good health and CMV-seronegative.

This chain links TRBV7-8 with TRBJ2-7; D not certain. From germline, CDR1 is SGHVS and CDR2 FQNEAQ. Trimming removed 3 bases from V and 6 bases from J, with 12 bases in between. The CDR3 runs 13 residues. CDR3 loop: CASSFDGSGEQYF. CDR3 sequence (DNA): TGTGCCAGCAGCTTCGACGGGTCGGGCGAGCAGTACTTC.

CDR3 region: CASSPDRFETQYF. The DNA of the CDR3 is TGTGCCAGCAGCCCGGACAGGTTTGAGACCCAGTACTTC. This rearrangement joins TRBV2 to TRBJ2-5; 7 bases map to TRBD1. The germline CDR1 and CDR2 sequences are SNHLY and FYNNEI. CDR3 size: 13 residues. The ends lost 6 bases at V and 5 bases at J; junction bases unmatched: 6. Full variable domain (rest looked up from reference TRBV2 and TRBJ2-5): EPEVTQTPSHQVTQMGQEVILRCVPISNHLYFYWYRQILGQKVEFLVSFYNNEISEKSEIFDDQFSVERPDGSNFTLKIRSTKLEDSAMYFCASSPDRFETQYFGPGTRLLVL.

The chain joins TRBV1 to TRBJ2-5; the table calls TRBD1, which could not be checked here. TRBV1 is given as a pseudogene. The CDR3 spans 16 residues. For the CDR3, the DNA is TGCACCAGCAGCCAAGATGATCGAGGGGGCAAAGAGACCCAGTACTTC. Translation gives CTSSQDDRGGKETQYF.

V usage is TRBV4-2 and J usage is TRBJ1-2, with D maybe TRBD1 (5 bases). V was clipped by 4 bases and J by 1 base, with 13 bases between them. Germline-derived CDR1 and CDR2 are LGHNA and YNFKEQ. The length of the CDR3 is 15 residues. Here the CDR3 reads CASSRGTTFNYGYTF. In DNA, the CDR3 is TGTGCCAGCAGCCGCGGGACGACCTTTAACTATGGCTACACCTTC.

Worth noting for this clone: This same CDR3 is encoded by further DNA sequences in the sample. The chain uses TRBV29-1 and TRBJ2-1; 7 nucleotides match TRBD2. The CDR3 has 13 amino acids. J was trimmed by 0 bases and V by 4 bases; bases with no gene match: 0. CDR1 is SQVTM, CDR2 ANQGSEA, per germline. The CDR3 protein is CSVGGGSYNEQFF. DNA for the CDR3: TGCAGCGTTGGCGGGGGCTCCTACAATGAGCAGTTCTTC.

Concerning this clone itself: At one of its ends the junction is not consistent with the germline gene, which may arise from a read error. The J gene is TRBJ1-1, the V gene TRBV7-7, with a tentative D call TRBD1 (6 bases). The CDR3 length is 13 residues. Germline loops: CDR1 SSHAT, CDR2 FNYEAQ (reference sequence). This CDR3 is CASSYRENTEAFF. The CDR3 DNA reads TGTGCTAGCAGCTACAGGGAGAACACTGAAGCTTTCTTT.

The V call is TRBV28, the J call TRBJ1-4; tentatively, D is TRBD1 (5 bases). This CDR3 has 15 residues. V lost 3 bases to trimming and J lost 8 bases, with 16 bases between them. Germline V lookup: CDR1 MDHEN, CDR2 SYDVKM. CDR3 coding DNA: TGTGCCAGCAGTTTGGTCGGGGGAGGGCGGGAAAAACTGTTTTTT. This translates into CASSLVGGGREKLFF.

The table lists this clone with a few counts. This chain links TRBV2 with TRBJ2-3; D is unresolved. The CDR3 covers 13 residues. Trimming removed 8 bases from V and 3 bases from J, with 12 bases in between. CDR1 is SNHLY, CDR2 FYNNEI, per germline. As DNA, the CDR3 is TGTGCCAGCTCCAAGCGAGTGACAGATACGCAGTATTTT. It specifies CASSKRVTDTQYF.

The chain combines TRBV4-1 with TRBJ2-7, with D possibly being TRBD2 (6 bases). V shed 2 bases and J shed 7 bases, with 12 bases lying between them. The CDR3 extends over 13 amino acids. Germline CDR1 and CDR2: MGHRA and YSYEKL. The CDR3 loop is CASSQRDSLEQYF. Written as DNA, the CDR3 is TGCGCCAGCAGCCAACGGGACTCCCTGGAGCAGTACTTC.

The rearrangement links TRBV13 to TRBJ2-5; TRBD2 agrees at 14 bases. The J call may be wrong; the DNA end is better matched by TRBJ2-7. The CDR3 is made up of 15 amino acids. The germline gives CDR1 PRHDT, CDR2 FYEKMQ (reference sequence). The chain's CDR3 is CASSPLGLAGDEQYF. The CDR3 nucleotides read TGTGCCAGCAGCCCCCTGGGACTAGCGGGAGACGAGCAGTACTTC.

The chain links TRBV4-3 to TRBJ2-7; a possible D gene is TRBD1 (6 bases). Germline-derived CDR1 and CDR2 are LGHNA and YSLEER. This CDR3 spans 17 amino acids. V was cut by 1 base and J by 2 bases, with 18 bases left in between. The CDR3, as DNA: TGCGCCAGCAGCCAAGGACCGCAGGGGTTAAGCCCCTACGAGCAGTACTTC. Protein product: CASSQGPQGLSPYEQYF.

In its sample, this clone was seen a few times. This chain connects TRBV5-6 to TRBJ2-2; 7 bases fit TRBD1. The germline V gene encodes CDR1 SGHDT and CDR2 YYEEEE. V shed 4 bases and J 3 bases; nucleotides not matched to a gene: 6. This CDR3 is built from 15 residues. CDR3 nucleotide sequence: TGTGCCAGCAGCCTCCGGGACAGCCACACCGGGGAGCTGTTTTTT. This encodes CASSLRDSHTGELFF.

The chain recombines TRBV19 with TRBJ2-3; TRBD2 matches at 8 bases. Germline V gene lookup returns CDR1 LNHDA and CDR2 SQIVND (reference sequence). V lost 6 bases and J lost 3; bases outside the gene matches: 8. There are 15 residues in the CDR3. CDR3 residues: CASSENRGGTDTQYF. The CDR3 bases are TGTGCCAGTAGCGAAAACCGGGGGGGAACAGATACGCAGTATTTT. Variable domain in full (rest from reference TRBV19 and TRBJ2-3): DGGITQSPKYLFRKEGQNVTLSCEQNLNHDAMYWYRQDPGQGLRLIYYSQIVNDFQKGDIAEGYSVSREKKESFPLTVTSAQKNPTAFYLCASSENRGGTDTQYFGPGTRLTVL.

This clone is a singleton in its sample. J is TRBJ2-3 and V is TRBV4-2, with D possibly TRBD2 on 6 matching bases. V lost 6 bases and J lost 1, with 17 bases in between. The CDR3 has 16 residues. Germline assignment: CDR1 LGHNA and CDR2 YNFKEQ. CDR3 sequence (DNA): TGTGCCAGCAGGAAAATACCGGGACTGGGCACAGATACGCAGTATTTT. It is translated as CASRKIPGLGTDTQYF.

The chain combines TRBV7-9 with TRBJ2-5; D not resolved. The CDR3 consists of 12 residues. The germline CDR1 and CDR2 sequences are SEHNR and FQNEAQ (reference sequence). V shed 0 bases and J shed 7 bases, with 6 bases lying between them. DNA for the CDR3: TGTGCCAGCAGCTTAGCCCCGGGGACCCAGTACTTC. Its protein is CASSLAPGTQYF.

V gene TRBV18 combines with J gene TRBJ2-7; TRBD2 agrees at 13 bases. CDR1 and CDR2 (germline): KGHSH, LQKENI. The CDR3 runs to 16 residues. V lost 1 base, J lost 5 bases, and 5 bases stayed unmatched. The CDR3 region has the DNA TGTGCCAGCTCACCACGGACTAGCGGGGGTCCTAACGAGCAGTACTTC. As protein: CASSPRTSGGPNEQYF.

The chain joins TRBV18 to TRBJ2-1; 10 bases agree with TRBD2. CDR1 and CDR2 (germline): KGHSH, LQKENI. There are 16 residues in the CDR3. With V trimmed by 0 bases and J by 7 bases, 6 bases remained unmatched. CDR3 residues: CASSPPLAGVANEQFF. DNA of the CDR3: TGTGCCAGCTCACCACCCCTAGCGGGAGTTGCGAATGAGCAGTTCTTC.

Comments on this clone: The identical CDR3 is also encoded by other nucleotide sequences in the sample. The J gene is TRBJ1-1, the V gene TRBV5-1; 8 nucleotides line up with TRBD1. The CDR3 is 14 residues long. The germline V gene has CDR1 SGHRS and CDR2 YFSETQ. Unmatched junction bases numbered 2, after V lost 3 bases and J lost 1 base. The DNA of the CDR3 is TGCGCCAGCAGCTCAGGACAGGGGAACACTGAAGCTTTCTTT. It codes for CASSSGQGNTEAFF. Together with reference TRBV5-1 and TRBJ1-1, the CDR3 gives the full variable domain: KAGVTQTPRYLIKTRGQQVTLSCSPISGHRSVSWYQQTPGQGLQFLFEYFSETQRNKGNFPGRFSGRQFSNSRSEMNVSTLELGDSALYLCASSSGQGNTEAFFGQGTRLTVV.

The table lists this clone with a few counts. A read error may produce the germline difference seen at one junction end. The V call is TRBV7-9, the J call TRBJ2-3; 13 positions match TRBD2. This CDR3 is built from 16 residues. CDR1 SEHNR and CDR2 FQNEAQ come from the germline V gene (reference sequence). CDR3 in amino acids: CSSSSRTSGSPDTQYF. For the CDR3, the DNA is TGTTCCAGCAGCTCCCGGACTAGCGGGAGCCCAGATACGCAGTATTTT.

The gene calls are TRBV4-3 and TRBJ2-3, with 8 nucleotides matching TRBD2. V trimming: 3 bases; J trimming: 1 base; junction bases outside the gene matches: 6. The CDR3 totals 16 residues. Germline V gene data show CDR1 as LGHNA and CDR2 as YSLEER. CDR3 amino acids: CASSQRTSGGTDTQYF. CDR3 bases: TGCGCCAGCAGCCAGCGTACTAGCGGTGGCACAGATACGCAGTATTTT.

This clone was picked up a small number of times. This rearrangement joins TRBV28 to TRBJ1-2, with unresolved D. Germline loops: CDR1 MDHEN, CDR2 SYDVKM. V was cut by 3 bases and J by 6 bases, with 8 bases left in between. The CDR3 length is 12 residues. The CDR3 nucleotides read TGTGCCAGCAGTTTGAACGGGGATGGCTACACCTTC. This encodes CASSLNGDGYTF.

This clone was recorded a few times. This chain connects TRBV27 to TRBJ2-5, with 9 bases matching TRBD2. CDR1 is MNHEY, CDR2 SMNVEV, per germline (reference sequence). The CDR3 totals 15 residues. V lost 6 bases to trimming and J lost 1 base; unmatched junction nucleotides: 6. The CDR3 protein is CASRGSGGGQETQYF. For the CDR3, the DNA is TGTGCCAGCAGGGGTAGCGGGGGCGGCCAAGAGACCCAGTACTTC.

The chain combines TRBV19 with TRBJ2-1; no clear D gene. The V end lost 5 bases, the J end lost 5 bases, and 7 bases lay between the germline ends. CDR1 is LNHDA, CDR2 SQIVND, per germline (reference sequence). The CDR3 is made up of 12 amino acids. The CDR3 DNA is TGTGCCAGTAGTTTAATAGACAATGAGCAGTTCTTC. It codes for CASSLIDNEQFF.

The genes are TRBV19 and TRBJ1-2; no firm D call. The CDR3 totals 14 residues. Germline V gene sequence: CDR1 LNHDA, CDR2 SQIVND (reference sequence). Trimming took 9 bases from V and 0 from J, leaving 14 bases between them. The CDR3 nucleotides read TGTGCCAGCCTCGAGGGTCAGACTAACTATGGCTACACCTTC. Residues: CASLEGQTNYGYTF.

The V gene is TRBV9, the J gene TRBJ1-2; D gene uncertain. Looked up from germline, CDR1 is SGDLS and CDR2 is YYNGEE. Trimming shortened V by 4 bases and J by 4 bases, and 8 bases separated the two germline ends. The CDR3 is 12 residues long. CDR3: CASSPRGYGYTF. CDR3 DNA sequence: TGTGCCAGCAGCCCTCGGGGCTATGGCTACACCTTC.

This chain joins TRBV28 and TRBJ2-7; 8 nucleotides align to TRBD1. J was trimmed by 4 bases and V by 6 bases; bases with no gene match: 5. The CDR3 extends over 13 amino acids. The germline V gene has CDR1 MDHEN and CDR2 SYDVKM. CDR3 nucleotides: TGTGCCAGCAGATCGGGACAGGCTTACGAGCAGTACTTC. Encoded protein: CASRSGQAYEQYF.

The chain recombines TRBV7-9 with TRBJ1-5, with a tentative D call TRBD1 (6 bases). The V gene lost 2 bases and the J gene lost 0 bases, with 11 bases spanning the gap. The CDR3 totals 16 residues. In germline, CDR1 is SEHNR, CDR2 FQNEAQ (reference sequence). CDR3 bases: TGTGCCAGCAGCTTAAGTTCAGGGGATAGCAATCAGCCCCAGCATTTT. Its protein is CASSLSSGDSNQPQHF.

This clone was seen a single time. The chain uses TRBV7-3 and TRBJ2-6; perhaps TRBD1 as D (6 bases). The CDR3 spans 19 residues. Germline-derived CDR1 and CDR2 are SGHTA and FQGTGA. Trimming pared 0 bases from V and 4 bases from J, leaving 19 bases between. The CDR3 DNA follows: TGTGCCAGCAGCTTAACAGGGGGAGCGAGCGGTAGGGGGGCCAACGTCCTGACTTTC. This codes for CASSLTGGASGRGANVLTF. The variable domain in full, completed from reference TRBV7-3 and TRBJ2-6, reads GAGVSQTPSNKVTEKGKYVELRCDPISGHTALYWYRQSLGQGPEFLIYFQGTGAADDSGLPNDRFFAVRPEGSVSTLKIQRTERGDSAVYLCASSLTGGASGRGANVLTFGAGSRLTVL.